This T cell receptor beta chain emerged from a study of T cells after yellow fever vaccination. Study as a whole: In the case of low-cell-number fractions, SMART-Seq v4 Ultra Low Input was used for preparation.

Study observations and caveats: There was a small share of clonotypes that showed up in both the CD4 and CD8 compartments. Compared with primary, the secondary response was weaker and peaked at day 5, not 15.

One entry per CDR3 protein results from TCRdb running MiXCR on the 5' RACE reads. The profile shows some 300,000 distinct CDR3 sequences, around 9.3% of them singletons. Comments on this clonotype: What it binds is not known.

The source was CD4+ T cells sorted from PBMCs, collected 5 days after the yellow fever booster vaccination. The origin of this receptor is a man younger than 35 who received the YFV17D yellow fever vaccine.

The CDR3 coding sequence is TGTGCCAGTAGTACGGGACAGGGTAACAATGAGCAGTTCTTC. Protein sequence: CASSTGQGNNEQFF. The chain combines TRBV19 with TRBJ2-1, with TRBD1 identical over 9 bases. The CDR3 consists of 14 residues. V shed 4 bases, J shed 5 bases, and the junction held 3 bases outside the gene matches. Germline CDR1 reads LNHDA; CDR2 reads SQIVND (reference sequence).